Presented here are 28 T cell receptor beta chains from one specimen sequenced in a study of blood T cell repertoires in COVID-19. Method: immunoSEQ multiplex PCR; TCRdb's copy keeps in-frame clones and lacks some. Among 100,000 or so clones listed, about four fifths were seen once. The material sequenced was peripheral blood. These receptors all come from a woman of 80 years or more with acute or convalescent COVID-19.

This chain uses TRBV19 with TRBJ1-2; TRBD1 matches 7 bases. V was pared by 5 bases and J by 8 bases, with 11 bases of the junction left unmatched. The CDR3 loop spans 14 amino acids. Germline assignment: CDR1 LNHDA and CDR2 SQIVND (reference sequence). The CDR3 DNA reads TGTGCCAGTAGTGCCTCGACAGGGAACGGAGGCTACACCTTC. Protein: CASSASTGNGGYTF.

This chain links TRBV2 with TRBJ1-5; 11 bases match TRBD1. CDR3 size: 15 residues. The trim removed 8 bases at V and 2 bases at J, leaving 5 bases unmatched. Per the germline V gene, CDR1 is SNHLY and CDR2 is FYNNEI. In nucleotides, the CDR3 is TGTGCCAGCCGGGACAGGGGGGACGGCAATCAGCCCCAGCATTTT. It codes for CASRDRGDGNQPQHF.

V usage is TRBV9 and J usage is TRBJ2-2; 9 bases map to TRBD1. The V gene's germline CDR1 is SGDLS and CDR2 YYNGEE. The junction had 4 bases not matched to a gene; V was cut back by 3 bases and J by 1 base. This CDR3 comprises 16 residues. The CDR3, as DNA: TGTGCCAGCAGCGGAGGGACAGGGAGGAACACCGGGGAGCTGTTTTTT. Translated, it gives CASSGGTGRNTGELFF. The whole variable domain, remainder taken from reference TRBV9 and TRBJ2-2, is DSGVTQTPKHLITATGQRVTLRCSPRSGDLSVYWYQQSLDQGLQFLIQYYNGEERAKGNILERFSAQQFPDLHSELNLSSLELGDSALYFCASSGGTGRNTGELFFGEGSRLTVL.

The chain links TRBV5-1 to TRBJ1-5, with D unclear. V lost 0 bases and J 6 bases, leaving 7 bases between the germline ends. Germline V lookup: CDR1 SGHRS, CDR2 YFSETQ. CDR3 length equals 13 residues. CDR3 loop: CASSLDSGQPQHF. The CDR3, as DNA: TGCGCCAGCAGCTTGGATTCGGGTCAGCCCCAGCATTTT.

This clone was detected a few times. This chain links TRBV5-1 with TRBJ1-1, with D perhaps TRBD1 (5 bases). Germline-derived CDR1 and CDR2 are SGHRS and YFSETQ. Trimming shortened V by 3 bases and J by 6 bases, and 15 bases separated the two germline ends. The CDR3 has 14 amino acids. CDR3 nucleotide sequence: TGCGCCAGCAGCTCCGAATACAGGTTGTCTGAAGCTTTCTTT. Protein sequence: CASSSEYRLSEAFF.

V gene TRBV30 combines with J gene TRBJ2-5, with 9 nucleotides matching TRBD2. Germline lookup yields CDR1 GTSNPN and CDR2 SVGIG (reference sequence). V shed 0 bases and J 4 bases; nucleotides not matched to a gene: 9. This CDR3 contains 16 residues. In nucleotides, the CDR3 is TGTGCCTGGAGTGTACGGTCTAGCGGGATAGGAGAGACCCAGTACTTC. This encodes CAWSVRSSGIGETQYF.

In this sample, this clone turned up once. V usage is TRBV11-2 and J usage is TRBJ2-1; TRBD2 matches 10 bases. The CDR3 runs 16 residues. Germline V gives CDR1 SGHAT, CDR2 FQNNGV. Germline trimming cut 3 bases from V and 2 bases from J; bases unmatched to any gene: 4. CDR3 nucleotides: TGTGCCAGCAGCTTTTCCAGCGGGAGGGCCTACAATGAGCAGTTCTTC. As protein: CASSFSSGRAYNEQFF.

The V gene is TRBV24-1, the J gene TRBJ2-1, with 8 bases aligning to TRBD2. CDR1 and CDR2 (germline): KGHDR, SFDVKD. The CDR3 totals 12 residues. Trimming cost V 7 bases and J 7 bases; bases outside gene matches: 2. CDR3 coding DNA: TGTGCCACCAGAAGCGGGAGAAATGAGCAGTTCTTC. Its translation is CATRSGRNEQFF.

Concerning this clone: The junction and the germline gene differ at one end; a read error may be behind it. This chain joins TRBV20-1 and TRBJ2-7, with D possibly TRBD2 on 5 matching bases. Germline-derived CDR1 and CDR2 are DFQATT and SNEGSKA (reference sequence). CDR3 size: 10 residues. CDR3 protein: CSARDGSAFF. In DNA form, the CDR3 reads TGCAGTGCTAGAGATGGTAGCGCTTTTTTC.

This clone is a singleton in its sample. The chain recombines TRBV5-1 with TRBJ2-7, with 12 bases identical to TRBD1. Germline lookup yields CDR1 SGHRS and CDR2 YFSETQ. This CDR3 comprises 14 residues. The J segment lost 5 bases and the V segment lost 4 bases, leaving 4 bases of the junction unmatched. The CDR3 DNA sequence: TGCGCCAGCAGCCGCGGGACAGGGGGCGACGAGCAGTACTTC. Translated: CASSRGTGGDEQYF.

The rearrangement links TRBV14 to TRBJ1-1; unclear D gene. CDR1 is SGHDN, CDR2 FVKESK, per germline. CDR3 size: 11 residues. V lost 9 bases and J lost 5, with 10 bases in between. DNA for the CDR3: TGTGCCAGTGGACTCTGGACTGAAGCTTTCTTT. Its protein is CASGLWTEAFF.

This clone was observed a handful of times. This chain uses TRBV19 with TRBJ2-7; D is unresolved. This CDR3 contains 14 residues. V was trimmed by 9 bases and J by 4 bases, leaving 19 bases between them. Germline CDR1 LNHDA, CDR2 SQIVND (reference sequence). CDR3 region: CASERRIPNYEQYF. The CDR3 bases are TGTGCCAGCGAGCGTAGAATTCCAAATTACGAGCAGTACTTC. Using reference TRBV19 and TRBJ2-7 for the parts outside the CDR3, the full variable domain is DGGITQSPKYLFRKEGQNVTLSCEQNLNHDAMYWYRQDPGQGLRLIYYSQIVNDFQKGDIAEGYSVSREKKESFPLTVTSAQKNPTAFYLCASERRIPNYEQYFGPGTRLTVT.

V gene TRBV2 combines with J gene TRBJ2-7; a possible D gene is TRBD1 (6 bases). Germline lookup yields CDR1 SNHLY and CDR2 FYNNEI. Trimming removed 7 bases at V and 2 bases at J, with 9 bases between. The CDR3 runs to 12 residues. CDR3 in DNA: TGTGCCAGCACTAGGACAGCCTACGAGCAGTACTTC. Its translation: CASTRTAYEQYF.

The rearrangement joins TRBV3-1 (or the pseudogene TRBV3-2) to TRBJ2-3; D may be TRBD2 (5 bases). Trimming stripped 4 bases from V and 2 bases from J, with 16 bases between. Per germline, CDR1 LGHDT and CDR2 YNNKEL (reference sequence). The CDR3 is 16 residues long. In DNA form, the CDR3 reads TGTGCCAGCAGCCTAAGCGGATGGAAGAACACAGATACGCAGTATTTT. Its protein is CASSLSGWKNTDTQYF.

In this sample, this clone turned up a few times. The chain uses TRBV4-3 and TRBJ1-5; TRBD1 matches at 7 bases. CDR1 and CDR2 from the germline V gene are LGHNA and YSLEER. The ends lost 3 bases at V and 3 bases at J; junction bases unmatched: 5. CDR3 length equals 15 residues. The CDR3 region is CASSQWTGVNQPQHF. As DNA, the CDR3 is TGCGCCAGCAGCCAGTGGACAGGAGTCAATCAGCCCCAGCATTTT.

The chain uses TRBV6-5 and TRBJ1-6, with D possibly being TRBD1 (6 bases). Germline-derived CDR1 and CDR2 are MNHEY and SVGAGI. The CDR3 extends over 15 amino acids. Trimming removed 6 bases from V and 6 bases from J, with 15 bases in between. CDR3 amino acids: CASRLTGNTNSPLHF. The CDR3 DNA sequence: TGTGCCAGCAGGCTAACAGGGAATACTAATTCACCCCTCCACTTT.

The rearrangement uses TRBV2 and TRBJ1-2; TRBD1 aligns across 7 bases. In germline, CDR1 is SNHLY, CDR2 FYNNEI. The CDR3 is 14 residues long. The trim removed 7 bases at V and 3 bases at J, leaving 8 bases unmatched. The DNA for the CDR3 is TGTGCCAGCAACTCGGACAGGTTCGACTATGGCTACACCTTC. Protein: CASNSDRFDYGYTF.

This chain links TRBV11-2 with TRBJ2-7; 7 bases fit TRBD2. This CDR3 is built from 15 residues. V shed 1 base, J shed 4 bases, and the junction held 7 bases outside the gene matches. Germline values: CDR1 SGHAT, CDR2 FQNNGV. The CDR3 region has the DNA TGTGCCAGCAGCTTAGCGGCTAGCGGTTCTTACGAGCAGTACGTC. It is translated as CASSLAASGSYEQYV.

The chain joins TRBV19 to TRBJ1-2, with D possibly being TRBD1 (5 bases). The CDR3 length is 16 residues. V lost 1 base and J 6 bases, leaving 18 bases between the germline ends. Germline values: CDR1 LNHDA, CDR2 SQIVND (reference sequence). The CDR3 bases are TGTGCCAGTAGTATAGTCACAGGAGCAGGTGCCAATGGCTACACCTTC. This translates into CASSIVTGAGANGYTF.

The rearrangement uses TRBV19 and TRBJ1-1; no firm D call. V lost 4 bases, J lost 1 base, and 7 bases lay in between. Per the germline V gene, CDR1 is LNHDA and CDR2 is SQIVND (reference sequence). This CDR3 comprises 13 residues. The DNA of the CDR3 is TGTGCCAGTAGTACCTATGAGAACACTGAAGCTTTCTTT. Translated, it gives CASSTYENTEAFF.

This clone occurred a few times. The V gene is TRBV5-4, the J gene TRBJ1-4, with 10 bases matching TRBD1. The CDR3 consists of 17 residues. Germline assignment: CDR1 SGHNT and CDR2 YYREEE (reference sequence). V was clipped by 4 bases and J by 1 base; unmatched bases: 7. CDR3 amino acids: CASSPTGGGQTNEKLFF. As DNA, the CDR3 is TGTGCCAGCAGCCCGACAGGGGGCGGGCAAACTAATGAAAAACTGTTTTTT.

The chain is built from TRBV29-1 and TRBJ1-2; 9 nucleotides match TRBD1. The CDR3 is 13 amino acids. CDR1 is SQVTM and CDR2 is ANQGSEA in the germline V gene. The ends lost 4 bases at V and 1 base at J; junction bases unmatched: 1. This CDR3 reads CSVGQGVNYGYTF. CDR3 nucleotide sequence: TGCAGCGTTGGACAGGGGGTTAACTATGGCTACACCTTC.

The chain joins TRBV24-1 to TRBJ2-2; 11 bases align to TRBD1. This CDR3 spans 16 amino acids. Germline V gene sequence: CDR1 KGHDR, CDR2 SFDVKD. J was trimmed by 5 bases and V by 3 bases; bases with no gene match: 4. CDR3 region: CATSDIGQGATGELFF. CDR3 nucleotides: TGTGCCACCAGTGATATAGGACAGGGGGCTACCGGGGAGCTGTTTTTT.

The rearrangement uses TRBV5-5 and TRBJ2-1; 10 bases are shared with TRBD2. V dropped 4 bases and J dropped 9; count of bases not matched to a gene: 10. The CDR3 loop spans 15 amino acids. Germline V lookup: CDR1 SGHKS, CDR2 YYEKEE (reference sequence). CDR3 amino acids: CASSETGLAEGEQFF. In DNA, the CDR3 is TGTGCCAGCAGCGAGACAGGACTAGCGGAGGGTGAGCAGTTCTTC.

The chain recombines TRBV7-6 with TRBJ2-7; 8 bases are a match to TRBD2. J gave up 2 bases and V 8 bases, and 5 bases lay outside the gene matches. This CDR3 region has 13 residues. CDR1 and CDR2 (germline): SGHVS, FNYEAQ. This chain's CDR3 is CASGPGGPYEQYF. The CDR3 region has the DNA TGTGCCAGCGGCCCGGGAGGGCCCTACGAGCAGTACTTC.

The rearrangement joins TRBV28 to TRBJ2-7; TRBD1 aligns across 9 bases. The germline CDR1 and CDR2 sequences are MDHEN and SYDVKM. V lost 7 bases and J lost 2; bases outside the gene matches: 3. This CDR3 spans 13 amino acids. Written as DNA, the CDR3 is TGTGCCAGCACGGGACAGGGACCCTACGAGCAGTACTTC. Its translation: CASTGQGPYEQYF.

The chain joins TRBV7-9 to TRBJ2-7, with 9 bases matching TRBD1. V shed 4 bases, J shed 4 bases, and the junction held 8 bases outside the gene matches. Germline V lookup: CDR1 SEHNR, CDR2 FQNEAQ (reference sequence). This CDR3 has 15 amino acids. CDR3 amino acids: CASSSTGGADYEQYF. In nucleotides, the CDR3 is TGTGCCAGCAGCTCTACAGGGGGCGCGGATTACGAGCAGTACTTC. Combining the CDR3 with reference TRBV7-9 and TRBJ2-7 gives the whole variable domain DTGVSQNPRHKITKRGQNVTFRCDPISEHNRLYWYRQTLGQGPEFLTYFQNEAQLEKSRLLSDRFSAERPKGSFSTLEIQRTEQGDSAMYLCASSSTGGADYEQYFGPGTRLTVT.

This clone came up many times. V gene TRBV5-1 combines with J gene TRBJ1-5; 7 nucleotides agree with TRBD1. The trim removed 4 bases at V and 2 bases at J, leaving 6 bases unmatched. The germline gives CDR1 SGHRS, CDR2 YFSETQ. The CDR3 totals 15 residues. DNA of the CDR3: TGCGCCAGCAGCGTGACAGGGCTGGGCAATCAGCCCCAGCATTTT. Translating gives CASSVTGLGNQPQHF.